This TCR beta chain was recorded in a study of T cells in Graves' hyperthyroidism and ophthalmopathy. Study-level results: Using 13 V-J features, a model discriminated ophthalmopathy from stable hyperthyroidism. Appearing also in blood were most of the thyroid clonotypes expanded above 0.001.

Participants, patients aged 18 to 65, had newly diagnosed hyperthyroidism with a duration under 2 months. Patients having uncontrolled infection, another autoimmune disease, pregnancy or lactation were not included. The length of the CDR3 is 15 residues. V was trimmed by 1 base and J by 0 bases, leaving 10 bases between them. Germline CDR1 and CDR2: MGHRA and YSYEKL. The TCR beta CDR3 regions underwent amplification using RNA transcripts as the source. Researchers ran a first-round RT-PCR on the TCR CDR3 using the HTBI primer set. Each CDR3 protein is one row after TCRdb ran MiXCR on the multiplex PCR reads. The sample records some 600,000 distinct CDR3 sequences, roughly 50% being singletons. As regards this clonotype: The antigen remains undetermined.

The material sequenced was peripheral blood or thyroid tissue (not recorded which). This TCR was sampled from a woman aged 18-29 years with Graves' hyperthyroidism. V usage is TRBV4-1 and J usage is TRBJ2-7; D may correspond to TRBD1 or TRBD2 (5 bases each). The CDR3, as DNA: TGCGCCAGCAGCCAAGCTGGGGGATTCTCCTACGAGCAGTACTTC. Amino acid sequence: CASSQAGGFSYEQYF.